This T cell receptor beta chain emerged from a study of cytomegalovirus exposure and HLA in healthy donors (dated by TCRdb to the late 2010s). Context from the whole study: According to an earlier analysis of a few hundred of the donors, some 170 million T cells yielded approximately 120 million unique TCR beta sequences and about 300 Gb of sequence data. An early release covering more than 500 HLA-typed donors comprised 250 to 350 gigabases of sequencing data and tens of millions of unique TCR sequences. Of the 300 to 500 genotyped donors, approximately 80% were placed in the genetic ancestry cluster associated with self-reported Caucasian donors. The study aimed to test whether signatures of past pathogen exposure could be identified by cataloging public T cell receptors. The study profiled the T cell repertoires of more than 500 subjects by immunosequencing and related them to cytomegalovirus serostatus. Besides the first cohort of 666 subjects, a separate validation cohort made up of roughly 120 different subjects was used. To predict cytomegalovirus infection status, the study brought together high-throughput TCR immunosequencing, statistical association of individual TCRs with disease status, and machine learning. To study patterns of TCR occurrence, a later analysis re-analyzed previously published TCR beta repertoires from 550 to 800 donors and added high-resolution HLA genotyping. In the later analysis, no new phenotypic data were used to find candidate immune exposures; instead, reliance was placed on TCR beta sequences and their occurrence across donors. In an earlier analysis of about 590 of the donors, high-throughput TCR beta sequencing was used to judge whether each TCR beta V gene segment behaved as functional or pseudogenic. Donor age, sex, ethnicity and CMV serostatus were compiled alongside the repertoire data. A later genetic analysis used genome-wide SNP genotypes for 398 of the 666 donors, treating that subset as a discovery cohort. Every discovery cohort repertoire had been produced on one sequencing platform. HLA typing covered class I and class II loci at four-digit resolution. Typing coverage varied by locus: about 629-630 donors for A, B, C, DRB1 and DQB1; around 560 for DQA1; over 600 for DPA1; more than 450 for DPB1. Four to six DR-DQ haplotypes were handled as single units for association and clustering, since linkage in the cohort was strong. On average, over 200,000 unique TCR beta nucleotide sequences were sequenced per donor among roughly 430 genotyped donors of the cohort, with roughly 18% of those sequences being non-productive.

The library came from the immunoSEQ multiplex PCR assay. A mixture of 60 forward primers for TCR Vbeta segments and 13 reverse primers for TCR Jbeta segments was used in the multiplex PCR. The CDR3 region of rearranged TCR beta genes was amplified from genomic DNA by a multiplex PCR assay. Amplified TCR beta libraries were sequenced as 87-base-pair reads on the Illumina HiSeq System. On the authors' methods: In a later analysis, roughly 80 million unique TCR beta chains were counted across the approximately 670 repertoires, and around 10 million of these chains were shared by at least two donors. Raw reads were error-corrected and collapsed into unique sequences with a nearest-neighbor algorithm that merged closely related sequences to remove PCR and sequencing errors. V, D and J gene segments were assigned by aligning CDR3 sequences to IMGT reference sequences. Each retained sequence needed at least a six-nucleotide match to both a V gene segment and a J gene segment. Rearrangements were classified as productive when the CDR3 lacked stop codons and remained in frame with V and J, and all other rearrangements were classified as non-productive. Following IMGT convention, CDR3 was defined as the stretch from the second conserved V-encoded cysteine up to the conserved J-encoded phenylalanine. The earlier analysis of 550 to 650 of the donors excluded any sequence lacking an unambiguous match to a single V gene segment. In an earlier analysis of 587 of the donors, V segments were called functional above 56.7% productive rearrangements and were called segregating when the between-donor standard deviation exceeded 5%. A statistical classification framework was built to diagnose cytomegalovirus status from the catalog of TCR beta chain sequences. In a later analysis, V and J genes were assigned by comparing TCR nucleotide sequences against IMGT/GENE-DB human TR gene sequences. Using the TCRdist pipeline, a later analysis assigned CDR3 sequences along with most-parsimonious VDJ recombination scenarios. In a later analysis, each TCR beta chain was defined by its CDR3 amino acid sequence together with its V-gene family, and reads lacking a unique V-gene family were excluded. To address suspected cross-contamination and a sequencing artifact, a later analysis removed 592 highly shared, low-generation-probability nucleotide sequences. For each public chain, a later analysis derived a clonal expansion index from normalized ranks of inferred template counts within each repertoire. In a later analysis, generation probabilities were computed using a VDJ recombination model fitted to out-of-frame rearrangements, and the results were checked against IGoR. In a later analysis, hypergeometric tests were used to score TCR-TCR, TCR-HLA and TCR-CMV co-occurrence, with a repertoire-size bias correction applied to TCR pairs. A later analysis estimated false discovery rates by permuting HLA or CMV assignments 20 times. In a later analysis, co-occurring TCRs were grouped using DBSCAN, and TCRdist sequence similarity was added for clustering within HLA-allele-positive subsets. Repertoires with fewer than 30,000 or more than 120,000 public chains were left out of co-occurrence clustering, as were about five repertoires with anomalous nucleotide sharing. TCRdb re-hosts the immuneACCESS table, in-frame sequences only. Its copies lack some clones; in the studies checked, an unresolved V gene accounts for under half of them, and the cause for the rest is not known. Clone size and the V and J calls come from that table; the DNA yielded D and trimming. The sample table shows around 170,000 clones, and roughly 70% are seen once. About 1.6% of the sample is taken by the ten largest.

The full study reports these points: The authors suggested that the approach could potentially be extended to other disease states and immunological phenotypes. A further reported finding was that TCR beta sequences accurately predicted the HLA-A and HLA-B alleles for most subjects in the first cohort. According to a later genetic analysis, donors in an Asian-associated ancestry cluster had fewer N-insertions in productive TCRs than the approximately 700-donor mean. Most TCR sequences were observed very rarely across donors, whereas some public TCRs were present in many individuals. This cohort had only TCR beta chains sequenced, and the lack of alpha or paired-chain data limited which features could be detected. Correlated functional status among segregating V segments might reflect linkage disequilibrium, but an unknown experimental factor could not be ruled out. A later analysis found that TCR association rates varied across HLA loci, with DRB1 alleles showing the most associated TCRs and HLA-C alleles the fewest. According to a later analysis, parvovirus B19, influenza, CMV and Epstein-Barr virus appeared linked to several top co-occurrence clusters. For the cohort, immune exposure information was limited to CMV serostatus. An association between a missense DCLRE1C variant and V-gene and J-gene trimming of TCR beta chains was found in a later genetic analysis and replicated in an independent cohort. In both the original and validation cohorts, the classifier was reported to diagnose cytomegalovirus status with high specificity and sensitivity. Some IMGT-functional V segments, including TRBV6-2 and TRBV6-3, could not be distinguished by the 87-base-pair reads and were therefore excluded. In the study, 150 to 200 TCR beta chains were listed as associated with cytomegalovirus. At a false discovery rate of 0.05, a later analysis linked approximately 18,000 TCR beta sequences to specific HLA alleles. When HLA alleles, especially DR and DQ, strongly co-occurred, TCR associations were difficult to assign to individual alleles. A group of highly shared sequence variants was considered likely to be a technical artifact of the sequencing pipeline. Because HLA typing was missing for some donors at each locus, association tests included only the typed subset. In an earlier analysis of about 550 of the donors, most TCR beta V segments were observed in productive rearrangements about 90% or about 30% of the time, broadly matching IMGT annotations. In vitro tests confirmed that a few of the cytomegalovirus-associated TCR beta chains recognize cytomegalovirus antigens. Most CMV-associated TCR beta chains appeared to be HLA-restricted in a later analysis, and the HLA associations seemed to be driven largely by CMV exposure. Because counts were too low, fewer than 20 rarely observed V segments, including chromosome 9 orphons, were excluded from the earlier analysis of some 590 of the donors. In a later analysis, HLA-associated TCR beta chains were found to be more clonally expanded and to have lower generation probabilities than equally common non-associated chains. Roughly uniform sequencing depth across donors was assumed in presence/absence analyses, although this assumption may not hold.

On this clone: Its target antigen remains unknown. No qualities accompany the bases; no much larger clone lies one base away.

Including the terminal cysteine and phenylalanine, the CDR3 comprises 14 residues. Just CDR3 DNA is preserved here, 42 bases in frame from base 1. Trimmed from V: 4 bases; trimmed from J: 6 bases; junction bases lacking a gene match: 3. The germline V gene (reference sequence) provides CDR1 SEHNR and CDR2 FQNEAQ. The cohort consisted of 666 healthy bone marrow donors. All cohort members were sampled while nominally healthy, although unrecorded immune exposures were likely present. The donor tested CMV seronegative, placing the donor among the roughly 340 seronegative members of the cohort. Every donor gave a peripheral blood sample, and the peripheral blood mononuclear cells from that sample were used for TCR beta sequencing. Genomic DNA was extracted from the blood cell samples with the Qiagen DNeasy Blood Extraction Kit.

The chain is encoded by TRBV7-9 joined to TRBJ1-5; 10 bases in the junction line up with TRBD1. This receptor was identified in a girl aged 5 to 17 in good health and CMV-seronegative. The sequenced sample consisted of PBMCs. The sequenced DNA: TGTGCCAGCAGCTCGGACAGGGGGTTTCAGCCCCAGCATTTT. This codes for CASSSDRGFQPQHF. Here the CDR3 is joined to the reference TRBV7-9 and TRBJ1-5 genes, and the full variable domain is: DTGVSQNPRHKITKRGQNVTFRCDPISEHNRLYWYRQTLGQGPEFLTYFQNEAQLEKSRLLSDRFSAERPKGSFSTLEIQRTEQGDSAMYLCASSSDRGFQPQHFGDGTRLSIL.